Shown below are 25 T cell receptor beta chains from a single sample sequenced in a study of cytomegalovirus exposure and HLA in healthy donors. PCR used 60 Vbeta primers and 13 Jbeta primers. TCRdb keeps only in-frame clones here, not all; method: immunoSEQ multiplex PCR. The repertoire holds 270,000 or so clones, with 85% to 95% as singletons. Sequencing used PBMCs. The receptor set was obtained from a girl aged 2 to 10 in good health and CMV-seronegative.

In DNA, the CDR3 is TGTGCCAGCAAACTAGCGGGAGGTATCAATGAGCAGTTCTTC. This translates into CASKLAGGINEQFF. The V and J genes are TRBV2 and TRBJ2-1, with 12 bases lining up with TRBD2. This CDR3 spans 14 amino acids. V lost 7 bases to trimming and J lost 6 bases; unmatched junction nucleotides: 4. Germline V gene lookup returns CDR1 SNHLY and CDR2 FYNNEI. Based on the CDR3 plus reference TRBV2 and TRBJ2-1, the full variable domain is EPEVTQTPSHQVTQMGQEVILRCVPISNHLYFYWYRQILGQKVEFLVSFYNNEISEKSEIFDDQFSVERPDGSNFTLKIRSTKLEDSAMYFCASKLAGGINEQFFGPGTRLTVL.

V usage is TRBV9 and J usage is TRBJ1-2; 7 positions match TRBD1. In germline, CDR1 is SGDLS, CDR2 YYNGEE. This CDR3 region has 14 residues. V shed 6 bases, J shed 6 bases, and the junction held 11 bases outside the gene matches. The CDR3 protein is CASMSQTGRDGYTF. CDR3 DNA sequence: TGTGCCAGCATGAGTCAGACAGGGCGGGATGGCTACACCTTC.

The rearrangement joins TRBV4-1 to TRBJ1-5; no definite D call. In germline, CDR1 is MGHRA, CDR2 YSYEKL. The V and J ends lost 2 bases and 5 bases respectively, with 22 bases between them. CDR3 size: 18 residues. The CDR3 sequence: CASSQWFGRLRRDQPQHF. The CDR3 DNA reads TGCGCCAGCAGCCAATGGTTCGGGAGATTGAGACGGGATCAGCCCCAGCATTTT.

In DNA, the CDR3 is TGTGCCACCCTATCGGGGGGGGGCACAGATACGCAGTATTTT. Protein product: CATLSGGGTDTQYF. The V and J genes are TRBV2 and TRBJ2-3; 8 bases align to TRBD2. Unmatched junction bases numbered 7, after V lost 10 bases and J lost 1 base. Germline V gives CDR1 SNHLY, CDR2 FYNNEI. The CDR3 runs 14 residues.

This clone has just a few counts. V and J are TRBV25-1 and TRBJ1-1, with 11 bases identical to TRBD1. After removal of 5 bases from V and 7 bases from J, the junction contained 3 bases not matched to a gene. Per germline, CDR1 MGHDK and CDR2 SYGVNS. This CDR3 has 13 amino acids. CDR3 residues: CASSWTGGGEAFF. The CDR3 bases are TGTGCCAGCAGTTGGACAGGGGGCGGTGAAGCTTTCTTT.

The genes are TRBV6-4 and TRBJ1-2, with D perhaps TRBD1 (5 bases). The germline CDR1 and CDR2 sequences are MRHNA and SNTAGT. This CDR3 is built from 13 residues. Trimming removed 2 bases at V and 7 bases at J, with 11 bases between. CDR3 protein: CASSDGRVSGYTF. The CDR3 DNA reads TGTGCCAGCAGTGACGGCAGGGTAAGTGGCTACACCTTC.

The chain employs TRBV7-2 and TRBJ2-2, with TRBD2 matching over 9 bases. This CDR3 has 15 amino acids. Germline CDR1 and CDR2: SGHTA and FQGNSA. Trimming removed 1 base from V and 4 bases from J; junction bases left unmatched: 1. The chain's CDR3 is CASSLGSGGTGELFF. The CDR3 DNA sequence: TGTGCCAGCAGCTTAGGTAGCGGGGGCACCGGGGAGCTGTTTTTT.

The sample holds one count of this clone. V is TRBV6-1 and J is TRBJ2-1; 7 nucleotides line up with TRBD2. Germline CDR1 MNHNS, CDR2 SASEGT. V shed 1 base, J shed 0 bases, and the junction held 6 bases outside the gene matches. The CDR3 has 17 residues. The CDR3 nucleotides are TGTGCCAGCAGTGAAGTCCGGCAGCGGGGCTCCTACAATGAGCAGTTCTTC. Encoded protein: CASSEVRQRGSYNEQFF.

The J gene is TRBJ1-2, the V gene TRBV14; D is undetermined. Trimming left V 4 bases short and J 4 bases short, with 10 bases between. CDR3 length: 13 residues. CDR1 SGHDN and CDR2 FVKESK come from the germline V gene. The CDR3 sequence: CASSPGRFYGYTF. CDR3 bases: TGTGCCAGCAGCCCTGGGAGATTCTATGGCTACACCTTC.

Worth noting for this clone: One end of the junction does not line up with germline, which may come from a read error. The chain joins TRBV7-7 to TRBJ2-3; 13 nucleotides agree with TRBD2. This CDR3 is 15 amino acids long. CDR1 is SSHAT, CDR2 FNYEAQ, per germline (reference sequence). CDR3 residues: CASSPTSGGTDTQYF. CDR3 DNA sequence: TGTGCTAGCAGCCCGACTAGCGGGGGGACAGATACGCAGTATTTT.

J is TRBJ2-5 and V is TRBV13; TRBD2 might be the D (6 bases). The J call is doubtful: the DNA matches TRBJ2-7 better. The germline V gene has CDR1 PRHDT and CDR2 FYEKMQ (reference sequence). The CDR3 has 13 amino acids. In DNA form, the CDR3 reads TGTGCCAGCAGCTCCGGGACTTCCTACGAGCAGTACTTC. Translating gives CASSSGTSYEQYF.

The chain links TRBV19 to TRBJ2-7; 10 bases agree with TRBD1. Per germline, CDR1 LNHDA and CDR2 SQIVND (reference sequence). Germline trimming cut 7 bases from V and 3 bases from J; bases unmatched to any gene: 15. This CDR3 contains 17 residues. DNA of the CDR3: TGTGCCAGTACGCGGACAGGGGGGATGAAGGGGATCTACGAGCAGTACTTC. Amino acids: CASTRTGGMKGIYEQYF.

The chain links TRBV6-6 to TRBJ2-2; tentatively, D is TRBD2 (6 bases). V was trimmed by 8 bases and J by 5 bases, leaving 15 bases between them. Germline loops: CDR1 MNHNY, CDR2 SVGAGI (reference sequence). The CDR3 sequence is 14 residues long. CDR3 loop: CASPEGPSTGELFF. The CDR3 region has the DNA TGTGCCAGCCCGGAGGGACCTTCGACCGGGGAGCTGTTTTTT.

This clone appeared a single time. The CDR3 region has the DNA TGTGCCAGCAGAGAGGGCCCTGTTGAAGCTTTCTTT. This sequence encodes CASREGPVEAFF. The chain uses TRBV28 and TRBJ1-1; no clear D. The length of the CDR3 is 12 residues. CDR1 is MDHEN, CDR2 SYDVKM, per germline. Deletions cut 6 bases from V and 7 bases from J, with 12 bases between. Combining the CDR3 with reference TRBV28 and TRBJ1-1 gives the whole variable domain DVKVTQSSRYLVKRTGEKVFLECVQDMDHENMFWYRQDPGLGLRLIYFSYDVKMKEKGDIPEGYSVSREKKERFSLILESASTNQTSMYLCASREGPVEAFFGQGTRLTVV.

In this sample, this clone turned up once. The chain's CDR3 is CASSQKGDYEQYF. The CDR3 DNA follows: TGTGCCAGCAGTCAGAAGGGGGACTACGAGCAGTACTTC. The rearrangement joins TRBV6-1 to TRBJ2-5; tentatively, D is TRBD1 (6 bases). Gene TRBJ2-7 matches the end of the DNA better, so the J call may be wrong. This CDR3 has 13 residues. The V gene's germline CDR1 is MNHNS and CDR2 SASEGT.

V and J are TRBV11-2 and TRBJ2-1; 11 bases agree with TRBD1. The ends lost 1 base at V and 4 bases at J; junction bases unmatched: 3. This CDR3 comprises 16 residues. In germline, CDR1 is SGHAT, CDR2 FQNNGV. Here the CDR3 DNA reads TGTGCCAGCAGCTTAGGGGGGACAGGGGGGTACAATGAGCAGTTCTTC. Amino acid sequence: CASSLGGTGGYNEQFF.

This chain connects TRBV4-1 to TRBJ2-7, with 15 bases that match TRBD2. The V and J ends lost 0 bases and 2 bases, in that order; junction bases with no gene match: 5. Germline V gives CDR1 MGHRA, CDR2 YSYEKL. The CDR3 is made up of 18 amino acids. CDR3 coding DNA: TGCGCCAGCAGCCAAGATATGGGACTAGCGGGGGGTACCTACGAGCAGTACTTC. Protein sequence: CASSQDMGLAGGTYEQYF.

This chain uses TRBV15 with TRBJ1-4; D unresolved. V lost 2 bases, J lost 4 bases, and 14 bases lay in between. Germline-derived CDR1 and CDR2 are LNHNV and YYDKDF (reference sequence). This CDR3 is built from 16 residues. The CDR3 loop is CATSRPLGGLNEKLFF. CDR3 bases: TGTGCCACCAGCAGACCCCTCGGCGGGCTTAATGAAAAACTGTTTTTT. Together with reference TRBV15 and TRBJ1-4, the CDR3 gives the full variable domain: DAMVIQNPRYQVTQFGKPVTLSCSQTLNHNVMYWYQQKSSQAPKLLFHYYDKDFNNEADTPDNFQSRRPNTSFCFLDIRSPGLGDTAMYLCATSRPLGGLNEKLFFGSGTQLSVL.

The chain is built from TRBV28 and TRBJ1-4, with D perhaps matching TRBD1 (6 bases). This CDR3 contains 13 residues. Per the germline V gene, CDR1 is MDHEN and CDR2 is SYDVKM. V was clipped by 8 bases and J by 3 bases, with 10 bases between them. As DNA, the CDR3 is TGTGCCAGCCGTGGACAGCCTAATGAAAAACTGTTTTTT. Protein product: CASRGQPNEKLFF. Full variable domain (remainder filled in from reference TRBV28 and TRBJ1-4): DVKVTQSSRYLVKRTGEKVFLECVQDMDHENMFWYRQDPGLGLRLIYFSYDVKMKEKGDIPEGYSVSREKKERFSLILESASTNQTSMYLCASRGQPNEKLFFGSGTQLSVL.

This clone was counted a few times. At one end the junction does not follow the germline gene, possibly because of a read error. V gene TRBV27 combines with J gene TRBJ2-1, with 7 bases aligning to TRBD2. Germline V lookup: CDR1 MNHEY, CDR2 SMNVEV (reference sequence). There are 15 residues in the CDR3. The CDR3 DNA sequence: TGTGCCAGCAGTTTATCGCAGTCTAGCGGCCCCCCTCTGCTCTTC. It codes for CASSLSQSSGPPLLF.

This sequence joins TRBV6-5 and TRBJ1-1, with D maybe TRBD1 (6 bases). The CDR3 is 15 residues long. Trimming cost V 2 bases and J 3 bases, with 13 bases left between them. In germline, CDR1 is MNHEY, CDR2 SVGAGI. Here the CDR3 reads CASSYAIQGDTEAFF. DNA for the CDR3: TGTGCCAGCAGTTACGCGATACAGGGAGACACTGAAGCTTTCTTT.

The chain couples TRBV27 to TRBJ2-7; D not certain. Germline-derived CDR1 and CDR2 are MNHEY and SMNVEV (reference sequence). Trimming stripped 6 bases from V and 5 bases from J, with 14 bases between. The length of the CDR3 is 13 residues. The CDR3 region has the DNA TGTGCCAGCAGCCCCGTTGAACTGGACGAGCAGTACTTC. This encodes CASSPVELDEQYF.

The chain is built from TRBV6-5 and TRBJ1-2, with D possibly TRBD1 on 6 matching bases. Germline CDR1 and CDR2: MNHEY and SVGAGI. CDR3 length: 13 residues. V was clipped by 4 bases and J by 8 bases, with 14 bases between them. Written as DNA, the CDR3 is TGTGCCAGCAGTTGGGCCAGGGGCCAGGGCTACACCTTC. Protein sequence: CASSWARGQGYTF.

The V call is TRBV7-9, the J call TRBJ1-1, with no clear D. CDR1 is SEHNR, CDR2 FQNEAQ, per germline (reference sequence). The CDR3 has 15 residues. Trimming took 4 bases from V and 4 from J, leaving 16 bases between them. DNA for the CDR3: TGTGCCAGCAGCTCCGAGGAACGGGTCGGCACTGAAGCTTTCTTT. Translating gives CASSSEERVGTEAFF.

This chain links TRBV2 with TRBJ2-1; 7 bases align to TRBD1. The CDR3 sequence is 14 residues long. V shed 3 bases, J shed 9 bases, and the junction held 8 bases outside the gene matches. Looked up from germline, CDR1 is SNHLY and CDR2 is FYNNEI. CDR3 nucleotides: TGTGCCAGCAGTGAGCGGACAGGTCTTTTTGAGCAGTTCTTC. It encodes CASSERTGLFEQFF.